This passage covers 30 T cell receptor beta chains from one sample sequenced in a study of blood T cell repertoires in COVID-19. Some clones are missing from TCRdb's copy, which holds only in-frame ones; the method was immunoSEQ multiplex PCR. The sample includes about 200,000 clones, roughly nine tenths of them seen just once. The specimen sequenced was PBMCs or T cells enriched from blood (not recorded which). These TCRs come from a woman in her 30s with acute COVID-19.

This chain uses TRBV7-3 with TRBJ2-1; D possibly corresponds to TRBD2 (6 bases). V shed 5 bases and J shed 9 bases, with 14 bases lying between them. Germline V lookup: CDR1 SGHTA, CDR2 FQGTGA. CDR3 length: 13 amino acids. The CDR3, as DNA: TGTGCCAGCAGCCCCAGCGGGTTAGGTGAGCAGTTCTTC. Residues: CASSPSGLGEQFF.

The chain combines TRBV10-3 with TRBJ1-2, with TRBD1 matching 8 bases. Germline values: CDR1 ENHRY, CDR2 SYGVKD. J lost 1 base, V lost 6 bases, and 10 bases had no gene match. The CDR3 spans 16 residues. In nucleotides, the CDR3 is TGTGCCATCAGGGACCCTGGACAGGGATTTAACTATGGCTACACCTTC. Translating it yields CAIRDPGQGFNYGYTF.

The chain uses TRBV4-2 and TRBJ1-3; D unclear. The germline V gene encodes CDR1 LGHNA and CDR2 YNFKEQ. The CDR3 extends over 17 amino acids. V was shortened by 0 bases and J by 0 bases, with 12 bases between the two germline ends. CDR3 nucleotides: TGTGCCAGCAGCCAAGATTATCGGGTTCACTCTGGAAACACCATATATTTT. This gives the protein CASSQDYRVHSGNTIYF.

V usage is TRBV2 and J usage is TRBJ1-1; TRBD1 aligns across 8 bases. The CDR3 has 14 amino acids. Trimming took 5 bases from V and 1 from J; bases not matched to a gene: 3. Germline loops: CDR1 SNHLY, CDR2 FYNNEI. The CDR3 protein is CASSYTGGNTEAFF. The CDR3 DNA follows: TGTGCCAGCAGTTATACAGGGGGGAACACTGAAGCTTTCTTT.

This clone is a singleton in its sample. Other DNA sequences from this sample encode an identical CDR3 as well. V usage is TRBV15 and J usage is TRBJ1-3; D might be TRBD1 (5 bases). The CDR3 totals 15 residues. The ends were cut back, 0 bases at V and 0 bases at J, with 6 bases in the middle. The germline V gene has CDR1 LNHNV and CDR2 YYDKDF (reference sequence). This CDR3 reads CATSRDRGSGNTIYF. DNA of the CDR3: TGTGCCACCAGCAGAGATAGGGGCTCTGGAAACACCATATATTTT.

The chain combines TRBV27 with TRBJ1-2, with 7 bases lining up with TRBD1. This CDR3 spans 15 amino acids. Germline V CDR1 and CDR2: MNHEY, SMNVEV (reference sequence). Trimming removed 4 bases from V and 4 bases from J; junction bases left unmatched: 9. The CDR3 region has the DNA TGTGCCAGCAGTTCGACAGGGCGAATACTCTATGGCTACACCTTC. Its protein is CASSSTGRILYGYTF.

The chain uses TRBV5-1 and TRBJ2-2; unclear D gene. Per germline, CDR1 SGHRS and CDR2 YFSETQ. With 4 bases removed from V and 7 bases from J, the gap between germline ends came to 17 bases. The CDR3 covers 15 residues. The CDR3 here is CASSPPPPTGGELFF. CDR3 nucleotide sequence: TGCGCCAGCAGCCCCCCGCCCCCGACTGGCGGGGAGCTGTTTTTT.

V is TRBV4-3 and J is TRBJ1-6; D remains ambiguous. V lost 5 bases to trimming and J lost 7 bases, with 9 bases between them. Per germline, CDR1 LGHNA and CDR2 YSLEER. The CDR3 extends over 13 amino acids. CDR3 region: CASSAGFNSPLHF. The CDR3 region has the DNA TGCGCCAGCAGCGCCGGGTTCAATTCACCCCTCCACTTT.

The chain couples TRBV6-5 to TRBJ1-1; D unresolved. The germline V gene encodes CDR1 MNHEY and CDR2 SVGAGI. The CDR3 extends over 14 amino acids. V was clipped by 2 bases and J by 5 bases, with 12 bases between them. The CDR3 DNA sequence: TGTGCCAGCAGTTACGATCTGGGAGCAACTGAAGCTTTCTTT. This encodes CASSYDLGATEAFF.

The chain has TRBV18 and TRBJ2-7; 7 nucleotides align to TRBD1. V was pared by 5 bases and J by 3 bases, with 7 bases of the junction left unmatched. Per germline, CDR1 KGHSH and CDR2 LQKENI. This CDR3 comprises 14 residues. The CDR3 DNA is TGTGCCAGCTCATCAACGGACAGGATCTACGAGCAGTACTTC. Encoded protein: CASSSTDRIYEQYF.

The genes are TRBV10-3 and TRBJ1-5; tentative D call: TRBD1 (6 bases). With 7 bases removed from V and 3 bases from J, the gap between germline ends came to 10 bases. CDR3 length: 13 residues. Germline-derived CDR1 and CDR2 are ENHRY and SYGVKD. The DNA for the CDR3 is TGTGCCATCACTTGGGACAACAATCAGCCCCAGCATTTT. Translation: CAITWDNNQPQHF.

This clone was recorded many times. The CDR3 DNA follows: TGTGCCAGCAGCGCAGCTGAGGGGACACCGAGCCAAGAGACCCAGTACTTC. Its translation is CASSAAEGTPSQETQYF. The chain links TRBV9 to TRBJ2-5; D possibly corresponds to TRBD1 (6 bases). V dropped 3 bases and J dropped 1 base, with 19 bases sitting between them. Germline lookup yields CDR1 SGDLS and CDR2 YYNGEE. CDR3 size: 17 residues.

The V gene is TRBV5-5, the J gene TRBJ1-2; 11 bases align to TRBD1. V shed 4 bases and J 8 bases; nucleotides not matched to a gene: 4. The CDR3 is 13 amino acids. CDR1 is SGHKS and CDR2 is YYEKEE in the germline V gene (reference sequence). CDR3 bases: TGTGCCAGCAGCGTGGACAGGGGGCAAGGCTACACCTTC. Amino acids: CASSVDRGQGYTF.

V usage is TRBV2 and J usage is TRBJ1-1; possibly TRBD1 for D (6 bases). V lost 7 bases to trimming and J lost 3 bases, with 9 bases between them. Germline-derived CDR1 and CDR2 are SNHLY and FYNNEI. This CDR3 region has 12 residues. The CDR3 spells CASNSGDTEAFF. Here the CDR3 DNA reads TGTGCCAGCAACTCAGGGGACACTGAAGCTTTCTTT. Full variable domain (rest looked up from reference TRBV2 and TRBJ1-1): EPEVTQTPSHQVTQMGQEVILRCVPISNHLYFYWYRQILGQKVEFLVSFYNNEISEKSEIFDDQFSVERPDGSNFTLKIRSTKLEDSAMYFCASNSGDTEAFFGQGTRLTVV.

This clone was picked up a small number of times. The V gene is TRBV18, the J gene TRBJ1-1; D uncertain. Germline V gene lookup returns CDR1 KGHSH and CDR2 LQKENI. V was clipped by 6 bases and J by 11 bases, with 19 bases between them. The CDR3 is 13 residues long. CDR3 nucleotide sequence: TGTGCCAGCTCGCCTTCCATTTATGATCAGGCTTTCTTT. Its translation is CASSPSIYDQAFF. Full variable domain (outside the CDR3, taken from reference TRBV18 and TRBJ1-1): NAGVMQNPRHLVRRRGQEARLRCSPMKGHSHVYWYRQLPEEGLKFMVYLQKENIIDESGMPKERFSAEFPKEGPSILRIQQVVRGDSAAYFCASSPSIYDQAFFGQGTRLTVV.

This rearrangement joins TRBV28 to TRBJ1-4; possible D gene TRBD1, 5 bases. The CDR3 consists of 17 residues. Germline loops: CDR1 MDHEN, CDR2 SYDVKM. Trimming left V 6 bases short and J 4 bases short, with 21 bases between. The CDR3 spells CASRGNQGRGINEKLFF. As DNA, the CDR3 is TGTGCCAGCAGGGGGAATCAGGGCCGGGGGATTAATGAAAAACTGTTTTTT.

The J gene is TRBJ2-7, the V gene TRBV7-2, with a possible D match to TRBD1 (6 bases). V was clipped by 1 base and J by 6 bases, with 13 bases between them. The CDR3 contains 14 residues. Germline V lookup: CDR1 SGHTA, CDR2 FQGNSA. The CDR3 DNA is TGTGCCAGCAGCTTAGAGGCAGGGGTTAGCGAGCAGTACTTC. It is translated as CASSLEAGVSEQYF.

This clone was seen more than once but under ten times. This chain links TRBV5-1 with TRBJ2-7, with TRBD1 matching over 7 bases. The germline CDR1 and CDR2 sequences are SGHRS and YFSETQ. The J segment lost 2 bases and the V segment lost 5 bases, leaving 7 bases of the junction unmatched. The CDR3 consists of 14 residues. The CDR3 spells CASRSGTVPYEQYF. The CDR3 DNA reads TGCGCCAGCAGGTCCGGGACAGTTCCCTACGAGCAGTACTTC.

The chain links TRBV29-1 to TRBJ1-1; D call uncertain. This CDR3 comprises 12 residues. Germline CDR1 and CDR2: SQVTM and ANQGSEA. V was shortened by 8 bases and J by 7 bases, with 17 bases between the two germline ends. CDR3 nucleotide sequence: TGCAGCTTTTGGAGGAGGTCCCTTGAAGCTTTCTTT. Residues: CSFWRRSLEAFF.

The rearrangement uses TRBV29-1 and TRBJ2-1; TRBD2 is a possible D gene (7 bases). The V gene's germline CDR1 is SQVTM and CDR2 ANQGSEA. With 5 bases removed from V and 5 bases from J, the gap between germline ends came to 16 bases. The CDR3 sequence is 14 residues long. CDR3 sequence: CSVSQGGADNEQFF. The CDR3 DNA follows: TGCAGCGTTAGCCAAGGGGGGGCGGACAATGAGCAGTTCTTC.

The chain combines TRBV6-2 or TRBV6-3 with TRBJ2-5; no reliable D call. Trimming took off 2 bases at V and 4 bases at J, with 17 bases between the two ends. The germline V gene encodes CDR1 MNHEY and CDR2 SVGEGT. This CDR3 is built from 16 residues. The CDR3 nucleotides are TGTGCCAGCAGTTACCAGAGACTCTCGTTGGGAGAGACCCAGTACTTC. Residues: CASSYQRLSLGETQYF.

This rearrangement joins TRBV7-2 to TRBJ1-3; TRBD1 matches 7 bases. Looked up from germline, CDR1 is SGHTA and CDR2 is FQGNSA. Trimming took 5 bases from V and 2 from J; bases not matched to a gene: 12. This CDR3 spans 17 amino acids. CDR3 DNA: TGTGCCAGCAGCGCATTCTCCAGGGGGGATGCTGGAAACACCATATATTTT. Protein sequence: CASSAFSRGDAGNTIYF.

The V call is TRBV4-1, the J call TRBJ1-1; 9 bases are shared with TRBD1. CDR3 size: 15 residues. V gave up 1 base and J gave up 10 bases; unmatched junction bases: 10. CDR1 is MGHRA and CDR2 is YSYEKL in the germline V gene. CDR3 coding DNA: TGCGCCAGCAGCCAAGTAGGGGACAGGGCGCGACTAGCTTTCTTT. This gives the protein CASSQVGDRARLAFF.

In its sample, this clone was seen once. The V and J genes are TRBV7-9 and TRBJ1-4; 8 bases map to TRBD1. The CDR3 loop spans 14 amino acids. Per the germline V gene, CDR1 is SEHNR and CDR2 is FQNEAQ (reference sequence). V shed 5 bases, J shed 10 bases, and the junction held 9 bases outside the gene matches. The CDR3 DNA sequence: TGTGCCAGCAGCATGGACAGGGAGCCTGGAAAACTGTTTTTT. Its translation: CASSMDREPGKLFF.

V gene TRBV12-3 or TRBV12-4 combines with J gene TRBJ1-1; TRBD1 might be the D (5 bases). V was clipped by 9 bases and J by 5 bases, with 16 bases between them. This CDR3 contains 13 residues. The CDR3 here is CASGGAGDTEAFF. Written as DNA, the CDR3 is TGTGCCAGTGGGGGTGCGGGAGATACTGAAGCTTTCTTT.

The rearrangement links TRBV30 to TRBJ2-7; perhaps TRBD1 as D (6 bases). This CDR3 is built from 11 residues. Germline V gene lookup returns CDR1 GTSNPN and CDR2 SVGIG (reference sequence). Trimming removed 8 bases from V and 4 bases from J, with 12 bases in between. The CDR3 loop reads CAGNTGYEQYF. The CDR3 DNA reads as TGTGCCGGAAACACAGGGTACGAGCAGTACTTC.

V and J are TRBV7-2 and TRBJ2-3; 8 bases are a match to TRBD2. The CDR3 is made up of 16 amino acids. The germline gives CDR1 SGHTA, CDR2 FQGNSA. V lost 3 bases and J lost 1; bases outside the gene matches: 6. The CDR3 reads CASSLSGGAGTDTQYF. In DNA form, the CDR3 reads TGTGCCAGCAGCTTGTCCGGGGGGGCTGGCACAGATACGCAGTATTTT.

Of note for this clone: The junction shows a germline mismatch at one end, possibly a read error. The DNA for the CDR3 is TGTGCCAGCAGCAGGGGACTAGCGGGGATATTGCTCTTC. This sequence encodes CASSRGLAGILLF. The genes are TRBV5-8 and TRBJ2-1, with TRBD2 matching over 13 bases. This CDR3 is built from 13 residues. CDR1 and CDR2 from the germline V gene are SGHTS and YDEGEE.

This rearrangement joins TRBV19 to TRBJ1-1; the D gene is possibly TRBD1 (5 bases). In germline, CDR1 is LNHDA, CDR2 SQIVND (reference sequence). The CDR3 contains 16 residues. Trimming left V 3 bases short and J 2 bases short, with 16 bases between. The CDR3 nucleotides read TGTGCCAGTAGTATTTTAGCTTCGGGGGTTAACACTGAAGCTTTCTTT. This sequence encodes CASSILASGVNTEAFF.

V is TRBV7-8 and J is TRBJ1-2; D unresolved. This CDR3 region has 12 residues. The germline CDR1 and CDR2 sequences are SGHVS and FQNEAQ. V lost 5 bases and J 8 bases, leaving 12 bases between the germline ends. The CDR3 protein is CASSHSAGGYTF. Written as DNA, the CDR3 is TGTGCCAGCAGCCACAGCGCGGGAGGCTACACCTTC.